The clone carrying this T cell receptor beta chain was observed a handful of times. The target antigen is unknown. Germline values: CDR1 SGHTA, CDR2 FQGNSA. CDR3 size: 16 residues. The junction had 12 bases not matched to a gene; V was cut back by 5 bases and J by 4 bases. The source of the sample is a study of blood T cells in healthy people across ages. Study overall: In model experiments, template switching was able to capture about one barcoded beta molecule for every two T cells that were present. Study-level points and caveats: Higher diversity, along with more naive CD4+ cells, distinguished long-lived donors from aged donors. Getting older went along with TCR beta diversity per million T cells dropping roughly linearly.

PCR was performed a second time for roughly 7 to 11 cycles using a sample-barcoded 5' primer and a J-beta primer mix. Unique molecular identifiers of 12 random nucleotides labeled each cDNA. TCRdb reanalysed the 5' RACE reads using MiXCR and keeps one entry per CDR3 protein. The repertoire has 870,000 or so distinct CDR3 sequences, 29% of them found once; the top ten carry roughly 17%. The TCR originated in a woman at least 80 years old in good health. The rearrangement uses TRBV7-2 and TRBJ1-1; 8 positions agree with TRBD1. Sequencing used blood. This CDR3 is CASSLRTGRRVTEAFF. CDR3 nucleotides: TGTGCCAGCAGCCTTCGGACAGGGAGGAGAGTCACTGAAGCTTTCTTT.